This TCR beta chain was profiled in a study of response to subunit inactivated influenza vaccine. From the RT-PCR reads, TCRdb called clonotypes with MiXCR, one entry per CDR3 protein. The table includes over 800,000 distinct CDR3 sequences, around 21% detected once. The V end lost 5 bases, the J end lost 3 bases, and 4 bases lay between the germline ends. This CDR3 has 12 amino acids. Germline CDR1 reads LGHNT; CDR2 reads FRNRAP. In this sample, this clonotype turned up many times. Its cognate antigen is unknown. Whole-study findings and limits: It was suggested by the authors that few new T cells are recruited by each seasonal influenza vaccination.

The chain joins TRBV12-5 to TRBJ2-2; D gene uncertain. This TCR was recovered from a man aged 45 to 65 who received an inactivated influenza vaccine. Sequences were derived from PBMCs from blood, sampled more than 4 days after vaccination. CDR3 nucleotide sequence: TGTGCTAGTGGTCTAGACACCGGGGAGCTGTTTTTT. Translation gives CASGLDTGELFF.